A selection of T cell receptor beta chains follows, all from one sample in a study of blood T cell repertoires in COVID-19. Produced via immunoSEQ multiplex PCR; TCRdb's table is partial and in-frame only. The sample includes roughly 260,000 clones, over 75% of them seen just once. The sequenced sample consisted of peripheral blood. Source of these receptors: a woman aged 50 to 65 with acute or convalescent COVID-19. CDR3s include the opening cysteine and the closing phenylalanine or tryptophan.

v_call	j_call	cdr3_aa
TRBV5-6	TRBJ2-3	CASSLVPGEGDTQYF
TRBV7-9	TRBJ2-7	CASSLNRGGSYEQYF
TRBV28	TRBJ2-3	CASSLSSSGSVTDTQYF
TRBV7-3	TRBJ2-7	CASSLGLAGVYEQYF
TRBV19	TRBJ2-7	CASSIRAGSYEQYF
TRBV5-1	TRBJ1-4	CASSAQEREKLFF
TRBV28	TRBJ2-2	CASSPTGRFRELFF
TRBV2	TRBJ1-3	CASSPQGFGNTIYF
TRBV11-2	TRBJ1-2	CASSRHAYGYTF
TRBV7-9	TRBJ1-6	CASSLVTGGNNSPLHF
TRBV5-1	TRBJ2-7	CASSLELASGRNEQYF
TRBV5-6	TRBJ2-7	CASSLDIAARTYEQYF
TRBV5-1	TRBJ1-5	CASSLAPGSNQPQHF
TRBV5-5	TRBJ2-7	CASSLKGQGTSGNLFEQYF
TRBV7-9	TRBJ2-1	CASSPVGLAGGSYNEQFF
TRBV7-2	TRBJ1-1	CASSLGGGETEAFF
TRBV6-5	TRBJ1-1	CASSFDSVNTEAFF
TRBV7-2	TRBJ2-7	CATRQGLARSYEQYF
TRBV21-1	TRBJ1-1	CASKGHLNTEAFF
TRBV5-1	TRBJ2-1	CASSLLVGVGKNEQFF
TRBV5-1	TRBJ1-4	CASSLGHRATNEKLFF
TRBV2	TRBJ2-7	CASSPTWTSESYEQYF
TRBV5-1	TRBJ2-5	CASSFELFQETQYF
TRBV7-2	TRBJ2-7	CASSLVYAAGGYEQYF
TRBV15	TRBJ2-5	CATSRAMTFIETQYF
TRBV18	TRBJ1-1	CASSPVMGGLNTEAFF
TRBV19	TRBJ1-6	CASSIGGERTLHF
TRBV7-6	TRBJ2-6	CASSFNPSGGMANVLTF
TRBV29-1	TRBJ2-3	CSVGNIWREGTDTQYF
TRBV28	TRBJ2-1	CASSFGGTQYNEQFF
TRBV19	TRBJ1-1	CASSITGAGTEAFF
TRBV3-1/TRBV3-2	TRBJ2-7	CASSHGTSGRKTPYEQYF
TRBV7-8	TRBJ1-5	CASSFTGKDQPQHF
TRBV3-1/TRBV3-2	TRBJ1-1	CASSLRGANTEAFF
TRBV18	TRBJ1-4	CASSPPMGREEKLFF
TRBV28	TRBJ1-5	CASRNLLEGALMRPQHF
TRBV2	TRBJ2-1	CASSEPAGANEQFF
TRBV28	TRBJ1-2	CASSPGGTDSNYGYTF
TRBV6-5	TRBJ1-1	CASKRQASPEAFF
TRBV2	TRBJ2-3	CASSEQGGTDTQYF
TRBV30	TRBJ2-5	CAWKGWGDRQETQYF
TRBV28	TRBJ1-3	CASSLQGGASSGNTIYF
TRBV7-9	TRBJ2-1	CASSTGDSSYNEQFF
TRBV15	TRBJ1-5	CATSRGGGSPNQPQHF
TRBV9	TRBJ2-3	CASSATGATSTDTQYF
TRBV7-2	TRBJ1-2	CASSLATNYGYTF
TRBV24-1	TRBJ1-2	CATSDPNGYTF
TRBV30	TRBJ2-3	CAWSYDAGSTDTQYF
TRBV23-1	TRBJ2-1	CASSLSTYNEQFF
TRBV2	TRBJ2-1	CASSNPLRSYNEQFF
TRBV7-3	TRBJ2-1	CASSLGLGGYNEQFF